This T cell receptor (beta chain) appears in the sequencing data of a study of shared clonotypes between healthy human individuals. Points from the study as a whole: With few donors, the genetic and exposure-history diversity represented was limited.

Turning to this clone: Its target is unknown.

Only in-frame clones appear in the TCRdb table, and some are missing; sequencing was by immunoSEQ multiplex PCR. The sample shows hundreds of thousands of clones, 90% to 98% of them seen only once. CD45RO-negative cells were positively selected for CCR7, leaving out terminally differentiated effector memory CD45RA+ cells. This CDR3 is 14 amino acids long. From germline, CDR1 is LNHDA and CDR2 SQIVND (reference sequence). The V and J ends lost 4 bases and 2 bases, in that order; junction bases with no gene match: 5. The clonotype was recovered from a man aged 30-40 years in good health. J is TRBJ2-7 and V is TRBV19, with 7 positions matching TRBD1. Sample: naive CD8+ T cells sorted from blood. This CDR3 reads CASSTWTGPYEQYF. The CDR3 bases are TGTGCCAGTAGTACCTGGACAGGCCCCTACGAGCAGTACTTC.